The T cell receptor (beta chain) under discussion was sequenced for a study of blood T cell repertoires in COVID-19 (TCRdb year 2020). For the study in its entirety: Samples from collaborators originated in the United States, Italy and Spain and spanned both the acute and convalescent phases of COVID-19. The prospective study material was composed of cDNA or gDNA derived from T cells, B-cell-depleted T cells, or PBMCs. Deeply sampled blood TCRbeta repertoires from subjects exposed to, actively infected with, or recovered from COVID-19 were included in the dataset. The repertoires were released in a freely available public database intended as a resource for research on the immune response to SARS-CoV-2. Samples were obtained from the ongoing ImmuneRACE study (first 160 participants) and from 1,200 or so subjects provided by 6 global collaborators. Sample metadata almost always included a de-identified subject ID, COVID-19 status, age in years and sex. Where available, HLA class I and class II types were taken from metadata supplied by the sample provider and were not determined by assay-based typing. Here is what the overall study found, with its caveats: The amount of clinical and demographic metadata varied by source and participant and was provided uncurated.

TCRbeta CDR3 regions were amplified from genomic DNA by means of the immunoSEQ Assay, a bias-controlled multiplex PCR. The paper's processing steps were these. The number of nucleated cells in each sample was estimated from the amplification of reference gene primers within the assay. To quantify the absolute abundance of each unique TCRbeta CDR3 rearrangement, sequence reads were collapsed and filtered. Productive Simpson clonality was computed per sample as the square root of Simpson's diversity index over productive rearrangements. As stored in TCRdb, this immuneACCESS dataset retains in-frame rearrangements with V and J assigned. A fraction of the clones does not appear; measured against another copy, unresolved V genes explain less than half of the discrepancy, and the remainder lacks a known reason. The DNA was the basis for D and trimming; V, J and clone size are from that table. Here the sample has some 350,000 clones; 87% occur a single time. Together, the top ten hold 2.5% to 3% of the sample.

With respect to this clone: Its specific antigen is unknown. Base qualities are not provided; no much larger clone lies one nucleotide away.

In the prospective study, participants were about 18 to 95 years old, resided in 24 geographic areas of the United States, and were enrolled through a virtual design. In the prospective study, participants were assigned to cohorts based on the clinical history participants reported in a screening survey and a study questionnaire. Recovered participants in ImmuneRACE Cohort 3 were defined as having two consecutive negative NP/OP PCR tests, clearance from a healthcare professional, or resolution of symptoms. Mobile phlebotomists in the prospective study collected whole blood, serum and a nasopharyngeal or oropharyngeal swab from every participant. Additional blood draws and questionnaires over an approximately two-month period could optionally be provided by prospective study participants. Blood samples from the prospective study were shipped frozen or at room temperature prior to DNA extraction.

The germline V gene encodes CDR1 SGHVS and CDR2 FQNEAQ. The CDR3 runs 14 amino acids, cysteine and phenylalanine included. Kept here is only the CDR3 DNA, which spans 42 bases and is read in frame from base 1. Here V drops 5 bases and J drops 9 bases, and the junction holds 10 bases not matched to any gene. The chain links TRBV7-8 with TRBJ2-1, with 7 middle bases fitting TRBD1. Input material: PBMCs or T cells enriched from blood (not recorded which). The source is a woman in her twenties or thirties who had recovered from COVID-19. The CDR3 protein: CASSLTRDSGEQFF. The sequenced DNA is TGTGCCAGCAGCCTAACCCGGGACAGCGGTGAGCAGTTCTTC.